The clone carrying this TCR beta chain was seen a single time. This sample is drawn from a study of blood T cell repertoires in COVID-19. Generated by immunoSEQ multiplex PCR, the TCRdb table keeps only in-frame clones and is missing some. The repertoire holds about 400,000 clones, with around 90% as singletons. CDR1 and CDR2 (germline): MNHEY, SVGAGI. Trimming removed 5 bases from V and 3 bases from J; junction bases left unmatched: 10. The CDR3 loop spans 15 amino acids. This chain connects TRBV6-5 to TRBJ2-7; 7 bases are shared with TRBD1. Sequenced material: peripheral blood. The source is a human donor in a cohort sampled during active COVID-19. As DNA, the CDR3 is TGTGCCAGCAGTCCCGACAGGGAGCCCTTCTACGAGCAGTACTTC. It is translated as CASSPDREPFYEQYF.